These 19 T cell receptor beta chains were all obtained from the same sample, sequenced in a study of blood T cell repertoires in COVID-19. Only in-frame clones appear in the TCRdb table, and some are missing; sequencing was by immunoSEQ multiplex PCR. The table records about 120,000 clones, more than 65% of them present only once. The sequencing input was peripheral blood. These receptors were taken from a human donor in a cohort sampled during active COVID-19.

This clone was seen a single time. This sequence joins TRBV6-4 and TRBJ1-2, with 12 bases matching TRBD1. CDR3 length: 14 amino acids. Germline V lookup: CDR1 MRHNA, CDR2 SNTAGT. J was trimmed by 7 bases and V by 5 bases; bases with no gene match: 5. CDR3 residues: CASSPGQGAAGYTF. The CDR3 bases are TGTGCCAGCAGTCCGGGACAGGGGGCTGCTGGCTACACCTTC.

The rearrangement joins TRBV28 to TRBJ2-7; a possible D gene is TRBD1 (5 bases). Trimming cost V 6 bases and J 6 bases, with 15 bases left between them. Looked up from germline, CDR1 is MDHEN and CDR2 is SYDVKM. The CDR3 contains 13 residues. CDR3 sequence (DNA): TGTGCCAGCAGGCCGCCAGGGTTAGGCGAGCAGTACTTC. As protein: CASRPPGLGEQYF.

The chain joins TRBV7-3 to TRBJ2-1, with TRBD2 matching over 14 bases. The CDR3 totals 17 residues. Germline V lookup: CDR1 SGHTA, CDR2 FQGTGA. V gave up 2 bases and J gave up 5 bases; unmatched junction bases: 5. This CDR3 is CASSLSRTSGRHNEQFF. The CDR3 DNA is TGTGCCAGCAGCTTATCGAGGACTAGCGGGAGGCACAATGAGCAGTTCTTC. Based on the CDR3 plus reference TRBV7-3 and TRBJ2-1, the full variable domain is GAGVSQTPSNKVTEKGKYVELRCDPISGHTALYWYRQSLGQGPEFLIYFQGTGAADDSGLPNDRFFAVRPEGSVSTLKIQRTERGDSAVYLCASSLSRTSGRHNEQFFGPGTRLTVL.

The chain is built from TRBV9 and TRBJ1-1; the match to TRBD1 covers 10 bases. V dropped 3 bases and J dropped 4; count of bases not matched to a gene: 6. Germline CDR1 SGDLS, CDR2 YYNGEE. The CDR3 is 15 residues long. The CDR3 nucleotides read TGTGCCAGCAGCGCGGGACAGGGGCTGGGCACTGAAGCTTTCTTT. This gives the protein CASSAGQGLGTEAFF. Filled out from reference TRBV9 and TRBJ1-1, the complete variable domain reads DSGVTQTPKHLITATGQRVTLRCSPRSGDLSVYWYQQSLDQGLQFLIQYYNGEERAKGNILERFSAQQFPDLHSELNLSSLELGDSALYFCASSAGQGLGTEAFFGQGTRLTVV.

This clone was picked up one time. The V call is TRBV7-2, the J call TRBJ1-1, with 10 bases matching TRBD1. Germline trimming cut 0 bases from V and 3 bases from J; bases unmatched to any gene: 4. Germline V gene lookup returns CDR1 SGHTA and CDR2 FQGNSA. The CDR3 consists of 16 residues. As DNA, the CDR3 is TGTGCCAGCAGCTTAGCTTTAGGGACAGGGGACACTGAAGCTTTCTTT. Translating gives CASSLALGTGDTEAFF.

The J gene is TRBJ1-2, the V gene TRBV9; 7 bases align to TRBD1. The V gene's germline CDR1 is SGDLS and CDR2 YYNGEE. With V trimmed by 4 bases and J by 1 base, 4 bases remained unmatched. The CDR3 consists of 14 residues. The DNA of the CDR3 is TGTGCCAGCAGCCCCCCAGGGGGTAACTATGGCTACACCTTC. Translating it yields CASSPPGGNYGYTF.

This clone was recorded once. The genes are TRBV6-2 or TRBV6-3 and TRBJ1-1, with D hard to call. V lost 2 bases, J lost 0 bases, and 13 bases lay in between. Germline V gene data show CDR1 as MNHEY and CDR2 as SVGEGT. The CDR3 is 16 amino acids. CDR3 nucleotide sequence: TGTGCCAGCAGTTACGCGAGAACGGTTATGAACACTGAAGCTTTCTTT. It specifies CASSYARTVMNTEAFF.

The sample holds a few counts of this clone. The chain couples TRBV11-2 to TRBJ2-1, with D maybe TRBD2 (6 bases). V shed 4 bases and J shed 1 base, with 8 bases lying between them. The CDR3 consists of 14 residues. CDR1 and CDR2 (germline): SGHAT, FQNNGV. For the CDR3, the DNA is TGTGCCAGCAGCTCTCTAGCGTCCTACAATGAGCAGTTCTTC. It encodes CASSSLASYNEQFF.

The chain recombines TRBV7-3 with TRBJ2-2; possible D gene TRBD1, 6 bases. V dropped 5 bases and J dropped 5 bases, with 15 bases sitting between them. CDR3 length: 15 residues. Germline CDR1 is SGHTA and CDR2 is FQGTGA. In DNA, the CDR3 is TGTGCCAGCAGCCCAGGGGCGGTCTTTACCGGGGAGCTGTTTTTT. It is translated as CASSPGAVFTGELFF.

This clone turned up a few times. The chain employs TRBV28 and TRBJ1-2, with TRBD1 as a possible D gene (5 bases). V gave up 3 bases and J gave up 3 bases, with 14 bases separating them. Germline loops: CDR1 MDHEN, CDR2 SYDVKM. The CDR3 is made up of 15 amino acids. The CDR3: CASSLGAGGYYGYTF. As DNA, the CDR3 is TGTGCCAGCAGTTTGGGAGCGGGGGGGTACTATGGCTACACCTTC.

The rearrangement uses TRBV7-9 and TRBJ2-1, with TRBD2 matching 9 bases. The junction had 14 bases not matched to a gene; V was cut back by 4 bases and J by 10 bases. Germline V gives CDR1 SEHNR, CDR2 FQNEAQ (reference sequence). The CDR3 runs 16 residues. In DNA form, the CDR3 reads TGTGCCAGCAGCTCCCAGGCCAGCGGGAGGATTCGAGAGCAGTTCTTC. Translating it yields CASSSQASGRIREQFF.

The chain couples TRBV28 to TRBJ2-2; D gene uncertain. V lost 5 bases, J lost 6 bases, and 22 bases lay in between. Per germline, CDR1 MDHEN and CDR2 SYDVKM. The CDR3 loop spans 17 amino acids. CDR3: CASSGTPSGPNPGELFF. The CDR3 DNA reads TGTGCCAGCAGTGGTACCCCCTCCGGTCCCAACCCCGGGGAGCTGTTTTTT. Based on the CDR3 plus reference TRBV28 and TRBJ2-2, the full variable domain is DVKVTQSSRYLVKRTGEKVFLECVQDMDHENMFWYRQDPGLGLRLIYFSYDVKMKEKGDIPEGYSVSREKKERFSLILESASTNQTSMYLCASSGTPSGPNPGELFFGEGSRLTVL.

The V call is TRBV6-5, the J call TRBJ1-1; D call uncertain. Trimming took off 5 bases at V and 0 bases at J, with 10 bases between the two ends. This CDR3 is 14 amino acids long. Germline CDR1 and CDR2: MNHEY and SVGAGI. CDR3 protein: CASSKQPMNTEAFF. The CDR3 region has the DNA TGTGCCAGCAGTAAACAGCCTATGAACACTGAAGCTTTCTTT.

The chain uses TRBV27 and TRBJ1-3; the D gene is possibly TRBD1 (6 bases). V lost 6 bases, J lost 4 bases, and 16 bases lay in between. The CDR3 is 15 amino acids. CDR1 is MNHEY and CDR2 is SMNVEV in the germline V gene (reference sequence). In DNA form, the CDR3 reads TGTGCCAGCAGACCAAAAGGGACATCCGGAAACACCATATATTTT. Translation: CASRPKGTSGNTIYF.

This chain joins TRBV7-3 and TRBJ2-3; the match to TRBD2 covers 8 bases. The germline gives CDR1 SGHTA, CDR2 FQGTGA. The CDR3 contains 15 residues. Unmatched junction bases numbered 5, after V lost 5 bases and J lost 1 base. The CDR3 loop reads CASSRGRGGTDTQYF. CDR3 sequence (DNA): TGTGCCAGCAGCCGGGGGCGGGGGGGCACAGATACGCAGTATTTT.

The chain carries TRBV7-9 and TRBJ2-1, with D possibly matching TRBD2 (7 bases). The CDR3 sequence is 15 residues long. Trimming took 5 bases from V and 2 from J, leaving 13 bases between them. The germline V gene has CDR1 SEHNR and CDR2 FQNEAQ (reference sequence). The CDR3 loop reads CASSLGRGTYNEQFF. In DNA, the CDR3 is TGTGCCAGCAGCCTGGGGAGGGGGACCTACAATGAGCAGTTCTTC.

This chain joins TRBV11-1 and TRBJ2-2, with D possibly TRBD2 on 5 matching bases. This CDR3 has 16 residues. Trimming removed 5 bases from V and 0 bases from J, with 13 bases in between. Germline V CDR1 and CDR2: SGHAT, FQDESV (reference sequence). The CDR3 is CASSLRRDANTGELFF. Here the CDR3 DNA reads TGTGCCAGCAGCCTTCGACGGGATGCGAACACCGGGGAGCTGTTTTTT.

J is TRBJ2-5 and V is TRBV9; the match to TRBD1 covers 8 bases. V lost 3 bases to trimming and J lost 5 bases; unmatched junction nucleotides: 12. CDR1 is SGDLS, CDR2 YYNGEE, per germline. The CDR3 extends over 16 amino acids. The CDR3, as DNA: TGTGCCAGCAGCGCCGGACAGGGTGGGAAATGGGAGACCCAGTACTTC. Translated, it gives CASSAGQGGKWETQYF. Complete variable domain (other parts from reference TRBV9 and TRBJ2-5): DSGVTQTPKHLITATGQRVTLRCSPRSGDLSVYWYQQSLDQGLQFLIQYYNGEERAKGNILERFSAQQFPDLHSELNLSSLELGDSALYFCASSAGQGGKWETQYFGPGTRLLVL.

V and J are TRBV5-1 and TRBJ2-1, with D tentatively TRBD2 (5 bases). Germline V lookup: CDR1 SGHRS, CDR2 YFSETQ. The V end was cut by 0 bases, the J end by 9 bases, with 13 bases between. The CDR3 has 14 amino acids. The chain's CDR3 is CASSLVLVGTEQFF. CDR3 sequence (DNA): TGCGCCAGCAGCTTGGTACTAGTAGGTACTGAGCAGTTCTTC.